These 4 T cell receptor beta chains came from one sample sequenced in a study of human T cells and chemical hapten exposure. Time point here: healthy volunteer bleed at 6 weeks. The total RNA was obtained from whole blood that was not fractionated. One entry per CDR3 protein results from TCRdb running MiXCR on the RACE reads. The profile shows approximately 84,000 distinct CDR3 sequences, about 8.6% of them singletons. The specimen sequenced was whole blood. The receptors shown here come from a male donor in good health. Some clones in this sample may be carry-over from other donors' samples.

This clonotype was detected only a few times. This CDR3 reads CASSVSLGHTYEQYF. The CDR3 DNA is TGTGCCAGCAGTGTCTCGCTGGGGCATACCTACGAGCAGTACTTC. The chain couples TRBV6-1 to TRBJ2-7; D is perhaps TRBD1 (5 bases). Trimming removed 4 bases from V and 2 bases from J, with 15 bases in between. Germline lookup yields CDR1 MNHNS and CDR2 SASEGT. The CDR3 runs 15 residues.

The table lists this clonotype with a few counts. This chain connects TRBV6-5 to TRBJ2-7; 7 bases are shared with TRBD1. The CDR3 has 15 amino acids. V was clipped by 2 bases and J by 5 bases; unmatched bases: 9. CDR1 and CDR2 (germline): MNHEY, SVGAGI. The CDR3 nucleotides are TGTGCCAGCAGTTACGGGGACCCGACAGGGAACGAGCAGTACTTC. It encodes CASSYGDPTGNEQYF.

This clonotype was counted a few times. This chain connects TRBV6-2 or TRBV6-3 to TRBJ2-3; 11 nucleotides match TRBD1. The CDR3 length is 17 residues. CDR1 MNHEY and CDR2 SVGEGT come from the germline V gene. Trimming cost V 7 bases and J 5 bases; bases outside gene matches: 14. CDR3 sequence (DNA): TGTGCCAGCACCTACCAATGGACAGGGGGCGCCGGAGATACGCAGTATTTT. Translated, it gives CASTYQWTGGAGDTQYF.

The rearrangement joins TRBV29-1 to TRBJ2-7; 10 bases match TRBD1. Germline assignment: CDR1 SQVTM and CDR2 ANQGSEA. The CDR3 runs 14 residues. V lost 6 bases to trimming and J lost 3 bases; unmatched junction nucleotides: 8. CDR3 DNA sequence: TGCAGCGTCATACACCGGGACAGGGGCTACGAGCAGTACTTC. Its protein is CSVIHRDRGYEQYF.